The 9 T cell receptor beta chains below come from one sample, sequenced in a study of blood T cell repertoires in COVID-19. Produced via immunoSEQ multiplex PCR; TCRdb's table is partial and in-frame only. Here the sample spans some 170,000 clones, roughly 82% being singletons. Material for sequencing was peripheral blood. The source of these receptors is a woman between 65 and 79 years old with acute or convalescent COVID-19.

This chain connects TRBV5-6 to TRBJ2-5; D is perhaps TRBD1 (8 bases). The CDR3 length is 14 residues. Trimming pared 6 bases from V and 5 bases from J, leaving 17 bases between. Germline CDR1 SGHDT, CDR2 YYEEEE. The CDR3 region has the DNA TGTGCCAGCATCGACAGGGGAGGGAGGGAGACCCAGTACTTC. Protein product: CASIDRGGRETQYF.

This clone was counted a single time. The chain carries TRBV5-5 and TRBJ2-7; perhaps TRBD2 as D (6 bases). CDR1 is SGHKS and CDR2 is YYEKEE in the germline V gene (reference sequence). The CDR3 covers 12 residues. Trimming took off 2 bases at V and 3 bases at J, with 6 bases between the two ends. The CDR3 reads CASSFSGYEQYF. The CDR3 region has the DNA TGTGCCAGCAGCTTTAGCGGCTACGAGCAGTACTTC.

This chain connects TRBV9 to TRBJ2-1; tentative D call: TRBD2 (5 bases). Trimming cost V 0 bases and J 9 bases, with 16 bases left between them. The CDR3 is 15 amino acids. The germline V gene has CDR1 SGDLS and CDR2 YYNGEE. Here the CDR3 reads CASSVATTSPVEQFF. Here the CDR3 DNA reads TGTGCCAGCAGCGTAGCCACTACTAGTCCCGTTGAGCAGTTCTTC.

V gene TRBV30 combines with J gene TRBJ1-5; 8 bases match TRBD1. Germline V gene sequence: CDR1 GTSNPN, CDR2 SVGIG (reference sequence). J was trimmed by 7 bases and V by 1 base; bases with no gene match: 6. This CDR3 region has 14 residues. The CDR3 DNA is TGTGCCTGGAGTGGGAACAGGGGGGGACAGCCCCAGCATTTT. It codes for CAWSGNRGGQPQHF. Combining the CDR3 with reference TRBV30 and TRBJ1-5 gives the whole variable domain SQTIHQWPATLVQPVGSPLSLECTVEGTSNPNLYWYRQAAGRGLQLLFYSVGIGQISSEVPQNLSASRPQDRQFILSSKKLLLSDSGFYLCAWSGNRGGQPQHFGDGTRLSIL.

For the CDR3, the DNA is TGTGCCAGCAGTTACTCCCGCGGGCGTGACAATGAGCAGTTCTTC. Translating gives CASSYSRGRDNEQFF. This sequence joins TRBV6-5 and TRBJ2-1, with D tentatively TRBD2 (5 bases). CDR3 size: 15 residues. Trimming left V 0 bases short and J 5 bases short, with 11 bases between. Germline CDR1 and CDR2: MNHEY and SVGAGI.

This CDR3 reads CASARSGDSYEQYF. For the CDR3, the DNA is TGTGCTAGTGCCCGCAGCGGGGACTCCTACGAGCAGTACTTC. This chain uses TRBV12-5 with TRBJ2-7; 7 bases match TRBD2. V shed 7 bases, J shed 0 bases, and the junction held 6 bases outside the gene matches. In germline, CDR1 is LGHNT, CDR2 FRNRAP. The CDR3 is made up of 14 amino acids.

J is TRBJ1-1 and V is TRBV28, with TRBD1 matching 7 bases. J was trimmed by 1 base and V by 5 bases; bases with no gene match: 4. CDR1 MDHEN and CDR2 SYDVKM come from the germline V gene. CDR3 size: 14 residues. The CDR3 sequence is CASSLGQRNTEAFF. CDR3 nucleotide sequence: TGTGCCAGCAGTCTGGGACAGAGGAACACTGAAGCTTTCTTT.

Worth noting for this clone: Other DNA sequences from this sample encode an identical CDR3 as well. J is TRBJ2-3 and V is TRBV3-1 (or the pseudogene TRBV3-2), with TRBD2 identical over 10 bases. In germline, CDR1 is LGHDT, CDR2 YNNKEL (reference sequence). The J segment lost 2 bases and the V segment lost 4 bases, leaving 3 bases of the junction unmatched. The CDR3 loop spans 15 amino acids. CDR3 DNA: TGTGCCAGCAGCCCACTAGCGGGAAACACAGATACGCAGTATTTT. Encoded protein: CASSPLAGNTDTQYF.

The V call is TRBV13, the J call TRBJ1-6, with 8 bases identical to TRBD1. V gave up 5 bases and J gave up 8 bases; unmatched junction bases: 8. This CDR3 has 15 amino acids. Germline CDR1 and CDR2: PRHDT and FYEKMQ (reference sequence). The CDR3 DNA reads TGTGCCAGCAGCCACTCGGACAGGGAGGATTCACCCCTCCACTTT. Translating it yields CASSHSDREDSPLHF.